This is a list of T cell receptor beta chains from one sample in a study of cytomegalovirus exposure and HLA in healthy donors. Clones were read by immunoSEQ multiplex PCR, and TCRdb kept only the in-frame ones, dropping some. The data show roughly 120,000 clones, over 75% seen once. The sequenced sample was PBMCs. The receptor source for this set is a young man in good health and CMV-seropositive. The CDR3 runs from the conserved cysteine through the conserved F or W. Each record gives: clone size, J gene, D gene, V gene, CDR3 protein, CDR3 DNA. D genes are given only for firm matches. Clone size is shown for a subset of rows, as once, few, many or a class of expanded clone.

clone_size: -; j_call: TRBJ1-4; d_call: -; v_call: TRBV2; cdr3_aa: CATSISGEKLFF; cdr3_nt: TGTGCCACCAGTATTTCGGGTGAAAAACTGTTTTTT
clone_size: -; j_call: TRBJ2-3; d_call: -; v_call: TRBV9; cdr3_aa: CASSEGVSTDTQYF; cdr3_nt: TGTGCCAGCAGCGAAGGAGTTAGCACAGATACGCAGTATTTT
clone_size: -; j_call: TRBJ1-1; d_call: -; v_call: TRBV21-1; cdr3_aa: CASSEQGNTEAFF; cdr3_nt: TGTGCCAGCAGCGAACAGGGAAACACTGAAGCTTTCTTT
clone_size: -; j_call: TRBJ1-5; d_call: -; v_call: TRBV27; cdr3_aa: CASSLSLSNQPQHF; cdr3_nt: TGTGCCAGCAGTTTATCACTGAGCAATCAGCCCCAGCATTTT
clone_size: -; j_call: TRBJ2-1; d_call: TRBD2; v_call: TRBV6-5; cdr3_aa: CASSYLAGGNNEQFF; cdr3_nt: TGTGCCAGCAGTTACTTAGCGGGGGGGAACAATGAGCAGTTCTTC
clone_size: -; j_call: TRBJ2-5; d_call: TRBD2; v_call: TRBV7-6; cdr3_aa: CASSISGGAQETQYF; cdr3_nt: TGTGCCAGCAGCATTAGCGGGGGGGCTCAAGAGACCCAGTACTTC
clone_size: -; j_call: TRBJ1-5; d_call: TRBD1; v_call: TRBV11-2; cdr3_aa: CASSPTGAGQPQHF; cdr3_nt: TGTGCCAGCAGCCCAACAGGGGCGGGTCAGCCCCAGCATTTT
clone_size: -; j_call: TRBJ2-1; d_call: TRBD2; v_call: TRBV6-4; cdr3_aa: CASSELAGEYNEQFF; cdr3_nt: TGTGCCAGCAGTGAACTAGCGGGGGAATACAATGAGCAGTTCTTC
clone_size: -; j_call: TRBJ1-3; d_call: -; v_call: TRBV7-9; cdr3_aa: CASSLSRGSGNTIYF; cdr3_nt: TGTGCCAGCAGCTTAAGTCGGGGGTCTGGAAACACCATATATTTT
clone_size: -; j_call: TRBJ1-1; d_call: -; v_call: TRBV29-1; cdr3_aa: CSVEGGSAEAFF; cdr3_nt: TGCAGCGTTGAAGGCGGGTCGGCTGAAGCTTTCTTT
clone_size: -; j_call: TRBJ1-1; d_call: -; v_call: TRBV11-2; cdr3_aa: CASSPVGRGFQAFF; cdr3_nt: TGTGCCAGCAGCCCTGTAGGGCGGGGATTTCAAGCTTTCTTT
clone_size: -; j_call: TRBJ2-1; d_call: -; v_call: TRBV5-1; cdr3_aa: CASSLKHNEQFF; cdr3_nt: TGCGCCAGCAGCTTAAAGCACAATGAGCAGTTCTTC
clone_size: -; j_call: TRBJ1-3; d_call: TRBD1; v_call: TRBV6-5; cdr3_aa: CASRIQGASGNTIYF; cdr3_nt: TGTGCCAGCAGGATACAGGGGGCGTCTGGAAACACCATATATTTT
clone_size: -; j_call: TRBJ2-1; d_call: TRBD2; v_call: TRBV7-3; cdr3_aa: CASSEHSGSSYNEQFF; cdr3_nt: TGTGCCAGCAGCGAACATAGCGGGAGCTCCTACAATGAGCAGTTCTTC
clone_size: -; j_call: TRBJ2-5; d_call: -; v_call: TRBV10-3; cdr3_aa: CAISLTGEYQETQYF; cdr3_nt: TGTGCCATCAGTCTCACAGGAGAGTACCAAGAGACCCAGTACTTC
clone_size: -; j_call: TRBJ2-2; d_call: TRBD2; v_call: TRBV5-1; cdr3_aa: CASSLGLAGGNGELFF; cdr3_nt: TGCGCCAGCAGCTTGGGACTAGCGGGAGGCAACGGGGAGCTGTTTTTT
clone_size: few; j_call: TRBJ2-1; d_call: TRBD2; v_call: TRBV19; cdr3_aa: CASSPLAAPYNEQFF; cdr3_nt: TGTGCCAGTAGTCCGCTAGCGGCCCCCTACAATGAGCAGTTCTTC
clone_size: few; j_call: TRBJ1-1; d_call: -; v_call: TRBV13; cdr3_aa: CASSSTVTKAFF; cdr3_nt: TGTGCCAGCAGCTCGACAGTAACGAAAGCTTTCTTT
clone_size: few; j_call: TRBJ2-7; d_call: TRBD2; v_call: TRBV5-8; cdr3_aa: CASSLKLAGGGLEQYF; cdr3_nt: TGTGCCAGCAGCTTGAAACTAGCGGGAGGTGGGCTCGAGCAGTACTTC
clone_size: -; j_call: TRBJ2-7; d_call: -; v_call: TRBV11-2; cdr3_aa: CASTPTSSYEQYF; cdr3_nt: TGTGCCAGCACGCCGACAAGCTCCTACGAGCAGTACTTC
clone_size: -; j_call: TRBJ1-6; d_call: TRBD1; v_call: TRBV7-8; cdr3_aa: CATTPGDRGKSNSPLHF; cdr3_nt: TGTGCCACGACGCCGGGTGACAGGGGAAAATCAAATTCACCCCTCCACTTT
clone_size: -; j_call: TRBJ2-7; d_call: TRBD1; v_call: TRBV7-6; cdr3_aa: CASSLEGQEREQYF; cdr3_nt: TGTGCCAGCAGCTTAGAGGGACAGGAGCGCGAGCAGTACTTC
clone_size: -; j_call: TRBJ2-2; d_call: TRBD2; v_call: TRBV15; cdr3_aa: CATGGLEDTGELFF; cdr3_nt: TGTGCCACCGGAGGACTAGAGGACACCGGGGAGCTGTTTTTT
clone_size: -; j_call: TRBJ2-2; d_call: TRBD1; v_call: TRBV19; cdr3_aa: CASSGQARTGELFF; cdr3_nt: TGTGCCAGTAGCGGACAGGCGAGGACCGGGGAGCTGTTTTTT
clone_size: -; j_call: TRBJ2-2; d_call: TRBD1; v_call: TRBV5-4; cdr3_aa: CASSPPGTGFTGELFF; cdr3_nt: TGTGCCAGCAGCCCTCCCGGGACAGGGTTCACCGGGGAGCTGTTTTTT
clone_size: few; j_call: TRBJ2-1; d_call: -; v_call: TRBV9; cdr3_aa: CASSVVESNEQFF; cdr3_nt: TGTGCCAGCAGCGTAGTAGAATCCAATGAGCAGTTCTTC
clone_size: -; j_call: TRBJ1-5; d_call: -; v_call: TRBV7-9; cdr3_aa: CASGREDQPQHF; cdr3_nt: TGTGCCAGCGGGAGGGAAGATCAGCCCCAGCATTTT
clone_size: -; j_call: TRBJ2-5; d_call: TRBD1; v_call: TRBV6-5; cdr3_aa: CASSYPGQGQETQYF; cdr3_nt: TGTGCCAGCAGTTACCCGGGACAGGGACAAGAGACCCAGTACTTC
clone_size: few; j_call: TRBJ1-2; d_call: TRBD1; v_call: TRBV30; cdr3_aa: CAWSPGQRRGYTF; cdr3_nt: TGTGCCTGGAGTCCGGGACAGCGGCGGGGCTACACCTTC
clone_size: -; j_call: TRBJ2-5; d_call: TRBD2; v_call: TRBV7-9; cdr3_aa: CASSNARGGHETQYF; cdr3_nt: TGTGCCAGCAGCAATGCGCGGGGGGGCCACGAGACCCAGTACTTC
clone_size: -; j_call: TRBJ2-1; d_call: -; v_call: TRBV7-8; cdr3_aa: CASSLLVGALSANEQFF; cdr3_nt: TGTGCCAGCAGCTTGTTGGTGGGAGCCCTCTCCGCGAATGAGCAGTTCTTC
clone_size: -; j_call: TRBJ2-1; d_call: -; v_call: TRBV2; cdr3_aa: CASGGIQFF; cdr3_nt: TGTGCCAGCGGCGGCATTCAGTTCTTC
clone_size: -; j_call: TRBJ1-1; d_call: TRBD1; v_call: TRBV19; cdr3_aa: CASSETGGTEAFF; cdr3_nt: TGTGCCAGTAGTGAAACAGGGGGCACTGAAGCTTTCTTT
clone_size: -; j_call: TRBJ2-7; d_call: TRBD2; v_call: TRBV7-6; cdr3_aa: CASSERGASYEQYF; cdr3_nt: TGTGCCAGCAGCGAGCGGGGGGCCTCCTACGAGCAGTACTTC
clone_size: -; j_call: TRBJ2-7; d_call: TRBD2; v_call: TRBV28; cdr3_aa: CASSAAGGPYEQYF; cdr3_nt: TGTGCCAGCAGTGCGGCGGGGGGGCCCTACGAGCAGTACTTC
clone_size: -; j_call: TRBJ1-2; d_call: -; v_call: TRBV30; cdr3_aa: CAWSGQGQRGYTF; cdr3_nt: TGTGCCTGGAGTGGGCAGGGTCAGAGGGGCTACACCTTC
clone_size: -; j_call: TRBJ1-1; d_call: TRBD1; v_call: TRBV28; cdr3_aa: CASRPGDRQRTEAFF; cdr3_nt: TGTGCCAGCAGGCCCGGGGACAGACAAAGGACTGAAGCTTTCTTT
clone_size: -; j_call: TRBJ1-1; d_call: TRBD1; v_call: TRBV6-5; cdr3_aa: CASSYRQGEAFF; cdr3_nt: TGTGCCAGCAGTTACAGACAGGGAGAAGCTTTCTTT
clone_size: -; j_call: TRBJ2-1; d_call: TRBD2; v_call: TRBV4-2; cdr3_aa: CASSLSMTSGRSYNEQFF; cdr3_nt: TGTGCCAGCAGCCTAAGTATGACTAGCGGGAGATCCTACAATGAGCAGTTCTTC
clone_size: few; j_call: TRBJ1-3; d_call: TRBD1; v_call: TRBV4-2; cdr3_aa: CASSQGRKQGGNTIYF; cdr3_nt: TGTGCCAGCAGCCAAGGGAGGAAACAGGGGGGCAACACCATATATTTT
clone_size: -; j_call: TRBJ2-2; d_call: TRBD2; v_call: TRBV6-6; cdr3_aa: CASLSGSFVTGELFF; cdr3_nt: TGTGCCAGCCTTAGCGGGAGTTTTGTTACCGGGGAGCTGTTTTTT
clone_size: -; j_call: TRBJ2-7; d_call: TRBD1; v_call: TRBV6-5; cdr3_aa: CASSLDRVGSEQYF; cdr3_nt: TGTGCCAGCAGTTTAGACAGGGTGGGGAGCGAGCAGTACTTC
clone_size: -; j_call: TRBJ1-5; d_call: TRBD1; v_call: TRBV6-1; cdr3_aa: CASRFDRAGHQPQHF; cdr3_nt: TGTGCCAGCAGATTCGACAGGGCAGGGCATCAGCCCCAGCATTTT
clone_size: -; j_call: TRBJ1-1; d_call: -; v_call: TRBV4-1; cdr3_aa: CASSQMKGTEAFF; cdr3_nt: TGCGCCAGCAGCCAAATGAAGGGGACTGAAGCTTTCTTT
clone_size: -; j_call: TRBJ1-5; d_call: -; v_call: TRBV6-5; cdr3_aa: CASSTQGNSNQPQHF; cdr3_nt: TGTGCCAGCAGTACCCAGGGGAATAGCAATCAGCCCCAGCATTTT
clone_size: -; j_call: TRBJ2-7; d_call: TRBD2; v_call: TRBV11-2; cdr3_aa: CASSLYRTSEQYF; cdr3_nt: TGTGCCAGCAGCTTATACCGGACTAGTGAGCAGTACTTC
clone_size: -; j_call: TRBJ1-2; d_call: TRBD1; v_call: TRBV6-5; cdr3_aa: CASSDRASHGYTF; cdr3_nt: TGTGCCAGCAGCGACAGGGCTTCGCATGGCTACACCTTC
clone_size: -; j_call: TRBJ1-2; d_call: -; v_call: TRBV6-1; cdr3_aa: CASSELTGPNYGYTF; cdr3_nt: TGTGCCAGCAGTGAATTAACAGGACCTAACTATGGCTACACCTTC
clone_size: -; j_call: TRBJ1-5; d_call: TRBD1; v_call: TRBV7-9; cdr3_aa: CASSWDSPNQPQHF; cdr3_nt: TGTGCCAGCAGCTGGGACAGTCCCAATCAGCCCCAGCATTTT
clone_size: -; j_call: TRBJ2-3; d_call: -; v_call: TRBV19; cdr3_aa: CASTPRGVNTDTQYF; cdr3_nt: TGTGCCAGTACCCCTAGAGGTGTCAACACAGATACGCAGTATTTT
clone_size: -; j_call: TRBJ2-1; d_call: TRBD1; v_call: TRBV29-1; cdr3_aa: CSVTGTGGFGEQFF; cdr3_nt: TGCAGCGTCACCGGGACAGGGGGATTTGGTGAGCAGTTCTTC
clone_size: -; j_call: TRBJ1-2; d_call: TRBD1; v_call: TRBV4-1; cdr3_aa: CASSQGQGLSYGYTF; cdr3_nt: TGCGCCAGCAGCCAGGGACAGGGATTAAGCTATGGCTACACCTTC
clone_size: -; j_call: TRBJ2-2; d_call: -; v_call: TRBV14; cdr3_aa: CASSQVLTGELFF; cdr3_nt: TGTGCCAGCAGCCAAGTTCTAACCGGGGAGCTGTTTTTT
clone_size: few; j_call: TRBJ2-5; d_call: -; v_call: TRBV5-8; cdr3_aa: CASSLGGGTGTQYF; cdr3_nt: TGTGCCAGCAGCTTGGGTGGAGGGACGGGGACCCAGTACTTC
clone_size: -; j_call: TRBJ2-7; d_call: -; v_call: TRBV18; cdr3_aa: CASSPQGAYEQYF; cdr3_nt: TGTGCCAGCTCACCACAGGGGGCCTACGAGCAGTACTTC
clone_size: -; j_call: TRBJ1-6; d_call: TRBD1; v_call: TRBV5-6; cdr3_aa: CASSQIQTGGMNSPLHF; cdr3_nt: TGTGCCAGCAGCCAAATACAGACAGGGGGTATGAATTCACCCCTCCACTTT
clone_size: -; j_call: TRBJ2-7; d_call: TRBD1; v_call: TRBV30; cdr3_aa: CAWSVQGGSYEQYF; cdr3_nt: TGTGCCTGGAGTGTACAGGGGGGATCCTACGAGCAGTACTTC
clone_size: few; j_call: TRBJ2-7; d_call: TRBD1; v_call: TRBV11-1; cdr3_aa: CASSKGQGGTINYEQYF; cdr3_nt: TGTGCCAGCAGCAAGGGACAGGGAGGGACTATCAACTACGAGCAGTACTTC
clone_size: -; j_call: TRBJ1-1; d_call: -; v_call: TRBV7-9; cdr3_aa: CASLGRRADTEAFF; cdr3_nt: TGTGCCAGCTTAGGCCGGAGAGCCGACACTGAAGCTTTCTTT
clone_size: -; j_call: TRBJ1-3; d_call: -; v_call: TRBV5-1; cdr3_aa: CASTLGGEGNTIYF; cdr3_nt: TGCGCCAGCACCCTTGGAGGGGAAGGAAACACCATATATTTT